This T cell receptor (beta chain) was captured in a study of Ad26.COV2.S vaccination and SARS-CoV-2 variants. Study background: Among those in the COV1001 Ad26.COV2.S trial arm was the donor.

Described treatment: some 19 received Ad26.COV2.S at low or high dose, single or two shots; about 5 received placebo; per-sample allocation not given. Sampling happened 63 days after the first vaccine or placebo injection. Study-level results: Breadth of non-spike TCRs did not differ between vaccinees and placebo recipients.

With regard to this clone: Its antigen is unknown.

Germline CDR1 reads MNHEY; CDR2 reads SMNVEV (reference sequence). Trimming took off 3 bases at V and 5 bases at J, with 18 bases between the two ends. This CDR3 contains 16 residues. Produced via immunoSEQ multiplex PCR; TCRdb's table is partial and in-frame only. This sample has 300,000 to 350,000 clones, with over 80% found just once. This specimen was peripheral blood, taken in a trial of Ad26.COV2.S vaccine versus placebo. This sequence joins TRBV27 and TRBJ2-3; D may correspond to TRBD1 or TRBD2 (7 bases each). This sequence was found in a person between 18 and 65 years old who received the Ad26.COV2.S COVID-19 vaccine or a placebo. The CDR3 loop is CASSFLAAQGGDTQYF. CDR3 nucleotides: TGTGCCAGCAGTTTTCTAGCGGCTCAGGGGGGAGATACGCAGTATTTT.